This T cell receptor (beta chain) was sequenced during a study of T-cell reconstitution after alpha-beta-depleted transplantation in children. General study points: Several hundred graft clones that had expanded were reportedly the source of alpha-beta T cells about two months after transplant.

The CDR3 covers 14 residues. Trimming cost V 2 bases and J 2 bases; bases outside gene matches: 1. The V gene's germline CDR1 is MGHRA and CDR2 YSYEKL. The authors prepared the TCRbeta library with unique molecular identifiers. TCRdb re-analysed the PCR reads in MiXCR, keeping a single row per CDR3 protein. The sample lists about 830,000 distinct CDR3 sequences, 16% seen once, with around 5% in the top ten. As concerns this clonotype: Its antigen is unknown.

Sequences were derived from PBMCs, mostly from graft donor cells, sampled 360 days after TCRalphabeta/CD19-depleted stem cell transplant. The chain has TRBV4-1 and TRBJ2-7; TRBD2 matches 9 bases. The receptor was derived from a male patient aged 10 to 17 who had a stem cell transplant for acute lymphoblastic leukemia, so the T cells may come from the graft donor. DNA of the CDR3: TGCGCCAGCAGCCAACGACTAGCGGCCTACGAGCAGTACTTC. Protein product: CASSQRLAAYEQYF.